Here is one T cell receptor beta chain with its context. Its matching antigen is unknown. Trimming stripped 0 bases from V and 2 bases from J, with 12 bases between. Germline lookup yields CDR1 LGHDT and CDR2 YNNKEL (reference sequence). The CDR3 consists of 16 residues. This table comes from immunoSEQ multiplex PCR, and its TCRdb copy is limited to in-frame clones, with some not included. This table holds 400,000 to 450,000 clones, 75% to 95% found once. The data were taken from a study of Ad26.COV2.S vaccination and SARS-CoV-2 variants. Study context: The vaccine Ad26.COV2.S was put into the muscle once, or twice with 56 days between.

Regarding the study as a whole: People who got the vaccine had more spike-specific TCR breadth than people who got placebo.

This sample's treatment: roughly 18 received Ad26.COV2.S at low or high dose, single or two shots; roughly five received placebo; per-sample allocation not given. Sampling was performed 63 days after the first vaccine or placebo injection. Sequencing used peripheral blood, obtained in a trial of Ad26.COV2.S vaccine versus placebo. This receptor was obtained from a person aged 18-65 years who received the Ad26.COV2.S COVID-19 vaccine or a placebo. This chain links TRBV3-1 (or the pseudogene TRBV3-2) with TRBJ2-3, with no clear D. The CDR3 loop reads CASSQEEVMYTDTQYF. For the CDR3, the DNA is TGTGCCAGCAGCCAAGAAGAGGTCATGTACACAGATACGCAGTATTTT.